A selection of T cell receptor beta chains follows, all from one sample in a study of control samples from healthy donors and cancer patients. Using immunoSEQ multiplex PCR, the repertoire was profiled, and TCRdb retains in-frame clones only, with some absent. This table has approximately 140,000 clones, around nine tenths appearing once. Specimen: PBMCs. These receptors were collected from a man in his forties or fifties with head and neck cancer. The CDR3 runs from the conserved cysteine through the conserved F or W. D genes are given only for firm matches. Clone sizes are given selectively: once, few, many, or a class where the clone is expanded.

V gene	clone size	J gene	D gene	CDR3 protein	CDR3 DNA
TRBV7-9	-	TRBJ2-2	-	CASSLAGLLNTGELFF	TGTGCCAGCAGCTTAGCCGGACTGCTGAACACCGGGGAGCTGTTTTTT
TRBV28	-	TRBJ1-6	-	CASSPASEMVSPLHF	TGTGCCAGCAGCCCCGCATCTGAAATGGTATCACCCCTCCACTTT
TRBV7-8	-	TRBJ2-2	TRBD2	CASSPSLELGAAGVTGELFF	TGTGCCAGCAGCCCATCTTTAGAGCTAGGGGCAGCGGGGGTTACCGGGGAGCTGTTTTTT
TRBV19	-	TRBJ2-2	-	CASSFQGSVTGELFF	TGTGCCAGTAGTTTCCAGGGGTCAGTCACCGGGGAGCTGTTTTTT
TRBV30	-	TRBJ2-2	-	CAWSVRGTMLFF	TGTGCCTGGAGTGTAAGAGGGACAATGCTGTTTTTT
TRBV6-7	-	TRBJ1-5	TRBD1	CASSSYSGQGNSNQPQHF	TGTGCCAGCAGTTCCTACTCGGGACAGGGGAATAGCAATCAGCCCCAGCATTTT
TRBV28	-	TRBJ1-5	-	CASSFGSSNQPQHF	TGTGCCAGCAGTTTCGGCAGTAGCAATCAGCCCCAGCATTTT
TRBV30	once	TRBJ1-4	TRBD1	CAWSPQGQELFF	TGTGCCTGGAGTCCTCAGGGACAGGAACTGTTTTTT
TRBV5-1	-	TRBJ1-2	TRBD1	CASSYDRGSYYGYTF	TGCGCCAGCAGCTATGACAGGGGATCCTACTATGGCTACACCTTC
TRBV19	-	TRBJ1-6	-	CASKPDVLYNSPLHF	TGTGCCAGTAAACCGGACGTTCTTTATAATTCACCCCTCCACTTT
TRBV5-1	once	TRBJ1-1	-	CASSLEPGTEAFF	TGCGCCAGCAGCTTGGAACCGGGGACTGAAGCTTTCTTT
TRBV6-5	-	TRBJ2-3	-	CASSYSFGSTDTQYF	TGTGCCAGCAGTTACTCTTTCGGGAGCACAGATACGCAGTATTTT
TRBV19	-	TRBJ1-3	TRBD1	CASSTGQGIGSGNTIYF	TGTGCCAGTAGTACTGGACAGGGGATCGGCTCTGGAAACACCATATATTTT
TRBV19	few	TRBJ1-2	-	CASSGSDGESATYGYTF	TGTGCCAGTAGTGGTTCGGACGGGGAATCCGCTACCTATGGCTACACCTTC
TRBV7-6	-	TRBJ2-7	-	CASSHHDGDWSNYERYF	TGTGCCAGCAGCCACCACGACGGCGACTGGAGCAACTACGAGCGGTACTTC
TRBV5-1	-	TRBJ1-2	-	CASSLGGAYGYTF	TGCGCCAGCAGCTTGGGAGGGGCCTATGGCTACACCTTC
TRBV27	-	TRBJ1-2	-	CASSSKDSTYGYTF	TGTGCCAGCAGTTCTAAGGACAGTACCTATGGCTACACCTTC
TRBV25-1	-	TRBJ2-3	-	CAVGRTGTDTQYF	TGTGCCGTGGGCCGGACGGGCACAGATACGCAGTATTTT
TRBV5-1	-	TRBJ2-3	TRBD2	CASSLRVAGARSTDTQYF	TGCGCCAGCAGCTTGCGAGTAGCGGGGGCCCGGAGCACAGATACGCAGTATTTT
TRBV3-1/TRBV3-2	-	TRBJ1-1	-	CASSHDSALDPRDSNTEAFF	TGTGCCAGCAGCCATGACAGCGCCCTGGATCCCAGGGATTCGAACACTGAAGCTTTCTTT
TRBV5-4	-	TRBJ2-7	-	CASSTSYHEQYF	TGTGCCAGCAGCACTAGCTACCACGAGCAGTACTTC
TRBV19	-	TRBJ2-7	TRBD2	CASSIGGRAYEQYF	TGTGCCAGTAGTATTGGCGGGAGGGCCTACGAGCAGTACTTC
TRBV2	-	TRBJ2-4	-	CASISEPIAKNIQYF	TGTGCCAGCATCTCAGAGCCCATAGCCAAAAACATTCAGTACTTC
TRBV28	once	TRBJ2-1	-	CATSRAAPSYNEQFF	TGTGCCACGTCTCGGGCCGCTCCGTCCTACAATGAGCAGTTCTTC
TRBV3-1/TRBV3-2	-	TRBJ1-2	-	CASSQDVGSYGYTF	TGTGCCAGCAGCCAAGATGTAGGGAGCTATGGCTACACCTTC
TRBV2	-	TRBJ2-5	-	CASSTDNQETQYF	TGTGCCAGCTCGACAGATAACCAAGAGACCCAGTACTTC
TRBV7-2	-	TRBJ1-2	-	CASTLGRIPNYGYTF	TGTGCCAGCACCCTCGGGCGGATTCCCAACTATGGCTACACCTTC
TRBV27	-	TRBJ2-3	TRBD1	CASSIQGARTDTQYF	TGTGCCAGCAGTATTCAGGGGGCCCGCACAGATACGCAGTATTTT
TRBV5-1	-	TRBJ2-7	-	CASSLALATSYEQYF	TGCGCCAGCAGCTTGGCACTAGCTACTTCGTACGAGCAGTACTTC
TRBV11-3	-	TRBJ2-2	-	CASSLSPGGELFF	TGTGCCAGCAGCTTAAGTCCCGGTGGGGAGCTGTTTTTT
TRBV7-9	-	TRBJ2-6	TRBD1	CASSPGQGTYSGANVLTF	TGTGCCAGCAGCCCCGGACAGGGCACCTACTCTGGGGCCAACGTCCTGACTTTC
TRBV27	-	TRBJ1-1	-	CASSLAGFTEAFF	TGTGCCAGCAGTTTAGCAGGGTTCACTGAAGCTTTCTTT
TRBV4-2	-	TRBJ1-2	TRBD1	CASSQGQGVDGYTF	TGTGCCAGCAGCCAAGGACAGGGGGTGGATGGCTACACCTTC
TRBV27	once	TRBJ2-3	-	CASSDYTGETTDTQYF	TGTGCCAGCAGTGACTATACGGGAGAAACCACAGATACGCAGTATTTT
TRBV18	-	TRBJ1-6	TRBD1	CASSQDRGPSPLHF	TGTGCCAGCTCACAAGACAGGGGGCCTTCACCCCTCCACTTT
TRBV10-1	few	TRBJ2-7	TRBD1	CASGGTGTGVQEQYF	TGCGCCAGCGGGGGGACCGGGACAGGGGTCCAGGAGCAGTACTTC
TRBV6-5	-	TRBJ2-2	TRBD1	CASSYQGATVTGELFF	TGTGCCAGCAGTTACCAGGGGGCGACCGTCACCGGGGAGCTGTTTTTT
TRBV19	-	TRBJ2-1	-	CASSIVTQVGGYEQFF	TGTGCCAGTAGTATAGTAACCCAGGTCGGGGGCTATGAGCAGTTCTTC
TRBV21-1	-	TRBJ1-1	-	CASSRQAPFMNTEAFF	TGTGCCAGCAGCCGTCAGGCCCCTTTCATGAACACTGAAGCTTTCTTT
TRBV9	-	TRBJ2-1	-	CARRTRSDYNEQFF	TGTGCCAGGAGGACTCGTTCAGATTACAATGAGCAGTTCTTC
TRBV19	-	TRBJ2-6	TRBD1	CASSPRDSFSGANVLTF	TGTGCCAGTAGCCCAAGGGACAGTTTCTCTGGGGCCAACGTCCTGACTTTT
TRBV5-1	-	TRBJ2-7	TRBD1	CASGNRGGYEQYF	TGCGCCAGCGGGAACAGGGGTGGTTACGAGCAGTACTTC
TRBV7-2	-	TRBJ2-5	TRBD2	CASSPRLAEETQYF	TGTGCCAGCAGCCCCCGACTAGCGGAAGAGACCCAGTACTTC
TRBV11-1	once	TRBJ2-3	TRBD2	CASSLARAGGGPDTQYF	TGTGCCAGCAGCTTAGCGCGGGCGGGGGGTGGCCCAGATACGCAATATTTT
TRBV7-6	once	TRBJ2-1	-	CASSLGFFGQGLDNEQFF	TGTGCCAGCAGCTTAGGGTTTTTTGGGCAGGGTTTAGACAATGAGCAGTTCTTC
TRBV12-2	-	TRBJ2-7	-	CASRLDILAGGLSYEQYF	TGTGCAAGTCGCTTAGATATACTAGCGGGGGGCCTTTCTTACGAGCAGTACTTC
TRBV13	-	TRBJ2-7	TRBD1	CASSPGTVLYF	TGTGCCAGCAGCCCCGGGACAGTGCTTTACTTC
TRBV5-6	-	TRBJ1-1	-	CASSWGLRNTEAFF	TGTGCCAGCAGCTGGGGACTTAGGAACACTGAAGCTTTCTTT
TRBV10-2	-	TRBJ2-3	-	CASSDPGASPYTQYF	TGCGCCAGCAGTGACCCGGGAGCTAGCCCTTATACGCAGTATTTT
TRBV5-8	-	TRBJ2-1	TRBD1	CASSLIRQGPLHNEQFF	TGTGCCAGCAGCTTAATCCGACAGGGGCCTCTACATAATGAGCAGTTCTTC
TRBV7-2	-	TRBJ1-1	-	CASSFPGDPVAFF	TGTGCCAGCAGCTTCCCAGGCGATCCGGTAGCTTTCTTT
TRBV3-1/TRBV3-2	-	TRBJ1-6	-	CASSQGGQQLYNSPLHF	TGTGCCAGCAGCCAAGGAGGACAGCAGCTTTATAATTCACCCCTCCACTTT
TRBV30	once	TRBJ1-3	-	CAWSVRGNTIYF	TGTGCCTGGAGTGTACGGGGAAACACCATATATTTT
TRBV25-1	once	TRBJ1-1	TRBD1	CASSGRQGLSVRDTEAFF	TGTGCCAGCAGTGGCCGACAGGGGTTAAGTGTGAGGGACACTGAAGCTTTCTTT
TRBV9	-	TRBJ1-1	-	CASSVGVSTRNTEAFF	TGTGCCAGCAGCGTAGGGGTCAGTACCAGGAACACTGAAGCTTTCTTT